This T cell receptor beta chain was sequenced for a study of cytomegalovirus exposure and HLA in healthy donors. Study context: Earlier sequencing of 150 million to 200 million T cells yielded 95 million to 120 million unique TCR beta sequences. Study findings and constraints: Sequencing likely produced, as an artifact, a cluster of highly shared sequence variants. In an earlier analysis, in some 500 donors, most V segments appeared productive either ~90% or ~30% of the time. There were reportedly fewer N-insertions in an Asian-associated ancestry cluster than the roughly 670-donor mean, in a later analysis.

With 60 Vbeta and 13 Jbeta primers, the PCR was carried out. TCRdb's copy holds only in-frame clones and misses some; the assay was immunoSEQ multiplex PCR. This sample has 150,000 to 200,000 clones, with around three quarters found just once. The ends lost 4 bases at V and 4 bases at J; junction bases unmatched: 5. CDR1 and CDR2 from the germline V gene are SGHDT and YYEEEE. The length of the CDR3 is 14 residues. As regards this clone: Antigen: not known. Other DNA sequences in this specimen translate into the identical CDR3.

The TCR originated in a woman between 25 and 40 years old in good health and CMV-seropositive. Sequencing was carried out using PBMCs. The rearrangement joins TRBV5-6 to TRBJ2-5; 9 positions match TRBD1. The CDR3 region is CASSRTGVGETQYF. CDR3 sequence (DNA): TGTGCCAGCAGCCGGACAGGGGTGGGAGAGACCCAGTACTTC.